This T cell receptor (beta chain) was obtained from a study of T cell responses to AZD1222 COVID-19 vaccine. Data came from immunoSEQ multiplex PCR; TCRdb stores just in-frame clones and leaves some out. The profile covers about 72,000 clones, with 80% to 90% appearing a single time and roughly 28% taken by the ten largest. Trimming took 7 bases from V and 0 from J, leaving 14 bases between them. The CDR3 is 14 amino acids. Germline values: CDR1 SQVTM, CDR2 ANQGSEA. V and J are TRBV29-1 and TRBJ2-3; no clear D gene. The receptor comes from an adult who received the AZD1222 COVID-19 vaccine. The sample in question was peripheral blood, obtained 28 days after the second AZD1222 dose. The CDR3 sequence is CSARPRLSTDTQYF. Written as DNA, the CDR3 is TGCAGCGCCCGACCCCGGCTGAGCACAGATACGCAGTATTTT.